This T cell receptor (beta chain) was recorded in a study of T cell repertoires in cytomegalovirus infection. Study-level information: Public TCR beta signatures provided an indication of both CMV infection and a matching HLA type. Study-wide points: CMV-specific HLA-C-restricted TCR beta clonotypes dominated the ex vivo response. There were carriers of CMV plus the relevant HLA, and cumulative public TCR beta family frequency identified them.

Using its own MiXCR run on the reads, TCRdb lists one record per CDR3 protein. Found here are 200,000 to 250,000 distinct CDR3 sequences, roughly 20% of them singletons; the top ten hold approximately 18%. Germline V gene data show CDR1 as SGHTA and CDR2 as FQGNSA. The ends lost 2 bases at V and 7 bases at J; junction bases unmatched: 6. The CDR3 spans 15 residues. This clonotype came up many times. Its matching antigen is unknown. The receptor comes from a human donor in good health (CMV status not recorded). Some clones in this sample may be carry-over from other donors' samples. What was sequenced was CD8+ T cells from PBMCs. This chain joins TRBV7-2 and TRBJ2-7, with 12 bases matching TRBD1. The CDR3 nucleotides read TGTGCCAGCAGCTTATCCGGGACAGGGGGCGAGGAGCAGTACTTC. Its translation: CASSLSGTGGEEQYF. The full variable domain, its missing parts supplied by reference TRBV7-2 and TRBJ2-7, is GAGVSQSPSNKVTEKGKDVELRCDPISGHTALYWYRQSLGQGLEFLIYFQGNSAPDKSGLPSDRFSAERTGGSVSTLTIQRTQQEDSAVYLCASSLSGTGGEEQYFGPGTRLTVT.